Listed below are T cell receptor beta chains from one sample, sequenced in a study of T cell changes during pregnancy in multiple sclerosis. The table came from immunoSEQ multiplex PCR; TCRdb's copy has only in-frame clones and leaves some out. The data hold 60,000 to 75,000 clones, with 91% observed a single time. The sample here was peripheral blood, taken before pregnancy. The receptors originated from a female donor with multiple sclerosis, enrolled in a pregnancy study. CDR3s leave out the opening cysteine and the closing phenylalanine or tryptophan. Each record gives: CDR3 protein, V gene, J gene.

ASSYEASSYEQY	TRBV6-6	TRBJ2-7
ASSHRGGYQETQY	TRBV4-1	TRBJ2-5
ASSASTGGESYNEQF	TRBV9	TRBJ2-1
ASSSGMAEETQY	TRBV5-6	TRBJ2-5
ASSFRTNEKLF	TRBV6-5	TRBJ1-4
ASSPARQLSYEQY	TRBV7-9	TRBJ2-7
ASSLTGGMSTEAF	TRBV25-1	TRBJ1-1
ASSQVTRATEAF	TRBV4-3	TRBJ1-1
ASSQSGSFYGYT	TRBV4-3	TRBJ1-2
ASSPFLVGEGLNNEQF	TRBV4-3	TRBJ2-1
ASRNTGVMNTEAF	TRBV7-2	TRBJ1-1
ASSFLMRSGNTIY	TRBV7-8	TRBJ1-3
ASKTFSGGVYNEQF	TRBV11-2	TRBJ2-1
ASSLGTAYEKLF	TRBV7-6	TRBJ1-4
ASRPLQNHGYT	TRBV11-2	TRBJ1-2
ASSFGGTNEKLF	TRBV7-9	TRBJ1-4
ASNPDRGLGEQY	TRBV7-2	TRBJ2-7
ASSMRDRVGSPLH	TRBV19	TRBJ1-6
ASSQDTQRRGYT	TRBV4-3	TRBJ1-2
ASSLVPGAEAF	TRBV5-5	TRBJ1-1
ASSLDTGATEAF	TRBV7-9	TRBJ1-1
ASSPAVGWGRDEQF	TRBV7-9	TRBJ2-1
ASSYAGGGYEQY	TRBV6-5	TRBJ2-7
ASSPPGGYNEQF	TRBV19	TRBJ2-1
ASSIGLLQESPQH	TRBV19	TRBJ1-5
ASSQERGRGFGSVNEKLF	TRBV4-1	TRBJ1-4
ASSRSGVEDEQF	TRBV19	TRBJ2-1
ASSLDWGGGGFRDNEQF	TRBV27	TRBJ2-1
AAGQGDRTEAF	TRBV10-3	TRBJ1-1
ASSLRSTGELF	TRBV7-2	TRBJ2-2
ASSQVGGNEQF	TRBV4-1	TRBJ2-1
AISGPGLGNEQF	TRBV10-3	TRBJ2-1
ASSSTWYSSPLH	TRBV2	TRBJ1-6
AWSSGIISNEKLF	TRBV30	TRBJ1-4
ASSAGTGGYEQY	TRBV19	TRBJ2-7
ASSQNRDTDTQY	TRBV11-2	TRBJ2-3
ASSMSHLDGSQY	TRBV27	TRBJ2-5
ASSQDGEGSTEAF	TRBV4-3	TRBJ1-1
ASSDSQNTEAF	TRBV10-1	TRBJ1-1
ASGPTPMNTEAF	TRBV4-1	TRBJ1-1
ASRRDRVSQPQH	TRBV2	TRBJ1-5
ASSIVGQADSPLH	TRBV19	TRBJ1-6
ASRQGRGGTQY	TRBV2	TRBJ2-3
ASSLWSDEQY	TRBV11-2	TRBJ2-7
ATSGRQNQPQH	TRBV15	TRBJ1-5
ASSSGLSTDTQY	TRBV5-4	TRBJ2-3
ASSYSGQEAEKLF	TRBV6-5	TRBJ1-4
AWSIRSYGYT	TRBV30	TRBJ1-2
ASSQGLFGETQY	TRBV6-5	TRBJ2-5
ASSLFHGLAINEQF	TRBV7-3	TRBJ2-1
ASSGTSEETQY	TRBV6-4	TRBJ2-5
SVDQDRGRTAF	TRBV29-1	TRBJ1-1